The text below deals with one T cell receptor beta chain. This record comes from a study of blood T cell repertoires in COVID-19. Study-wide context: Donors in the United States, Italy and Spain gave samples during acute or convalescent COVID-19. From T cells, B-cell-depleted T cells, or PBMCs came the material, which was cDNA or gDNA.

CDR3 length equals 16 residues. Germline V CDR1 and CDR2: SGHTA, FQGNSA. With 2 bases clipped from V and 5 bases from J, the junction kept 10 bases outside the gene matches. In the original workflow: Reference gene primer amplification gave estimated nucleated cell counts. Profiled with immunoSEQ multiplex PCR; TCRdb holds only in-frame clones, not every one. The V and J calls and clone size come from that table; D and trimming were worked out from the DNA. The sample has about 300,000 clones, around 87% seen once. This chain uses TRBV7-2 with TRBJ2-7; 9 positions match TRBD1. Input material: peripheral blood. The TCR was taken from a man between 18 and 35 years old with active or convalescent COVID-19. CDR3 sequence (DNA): TGTGCCAGCAGCTTACGTTGGGACAGGGTTTTCGACGAGCAGTACTTC. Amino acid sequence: CASSLRWDRVFDEQYF.